The clone carrying this T cell receptor beta chain was seen more than once but under ten times. In germline, CDR1 is MDHEN, CDR2 SYDVKM. V shed 7 bases and J shed 0 bases, with 10 bases lying between them. There are 15 residues in the CDR3. Seattle enrolled patients during active infection and tracked them longitudinally. The source of the sample is a study of blood T cell repertoires in COVID-19. Overall study: Sources were T cells, B-cell-depleted T cells, or PBMCs; the material itself was cDNA or gDNA.

Generated by immunoSEQ multiplex PCR, the TCRdb table keeps only in-frame clones and is missing some. The repertoire holds about 130,000 clones, with approximately 89% as singletons. This chain connects TRBV28 to TRBJ1-6; D is undetermined. The sequenced material came from peripheral blood. The TCR originated in a woman older than 75 with COVID-19, enrolled during active disease. The CDR3 DNA sequence: TGTGCCAGCATACCTTCGAGCTCCTATAATTCACCCCTCCACTTT. This sequence encodes CASIPSSSYNSPLHF.